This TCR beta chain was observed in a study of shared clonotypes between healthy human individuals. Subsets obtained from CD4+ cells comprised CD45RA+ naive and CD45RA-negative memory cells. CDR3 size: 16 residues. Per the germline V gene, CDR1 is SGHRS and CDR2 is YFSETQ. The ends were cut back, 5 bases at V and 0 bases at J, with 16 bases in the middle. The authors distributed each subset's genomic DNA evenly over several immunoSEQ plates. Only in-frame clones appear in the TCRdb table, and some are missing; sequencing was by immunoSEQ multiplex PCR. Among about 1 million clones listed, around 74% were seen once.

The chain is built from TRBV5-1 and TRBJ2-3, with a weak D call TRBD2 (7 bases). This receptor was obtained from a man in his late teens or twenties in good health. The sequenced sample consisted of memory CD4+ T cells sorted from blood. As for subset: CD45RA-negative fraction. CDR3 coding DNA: TGCGCCAGCAGTCGGGGGGCAATCACTAGCACAGATACGCAGTATTTT. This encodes CASSRGAITSTDTQYF.